This TCR beta chain is drawn from a study of T-cell memory formation after mild COVID-19. About the study: Clusters were largely donor specific. The study, taken as a whole, reports: Balance between CD4 and CD8 was seen in clones contracting day 15 to 85, and a CD4+ lean was seen in later expanders.

With constant-segment primers, 5'RACE yielded cDNA libraries of TCR alpha and TCR beta that carried sample barcodes and UMIs. TCRdb re-called the 5' RACE reads through MiXCR, storing one row per CDR3 protein. The table lists some 150,000 distinct CDR3 sequences, 15% to 20% of them singletons. Trimming shortened V by 10 bases and J by 1 base, and 16 bases separated the two germline ends. CDR1 ENHRY and CDR2 SYGVKD come from the germline V gene. CDR3 length: 14 amino acids. Worth noting for this clonotype: Its antigen is as yet unknown.

The material sequenced was PBMCs or a T cell subset sorted from them (not recorded which). The gene calls are TRBV10-3 and TRBJ1-1; the D is unclear. This clonotype was obtained from an adult woman who had mild COVID-19 (a few samples of this study predate the infection). Cell type and time point are not known. In DNA, the CDR3 is TGTGCCACTACCGCTCAAGGGAAGAACACTGAAGCTTTCTTT. Translating it yields CATTAQGKNTEAFF.